This T cell receptor beta chain was identified during a study of blood T cell repertoires in COVID-19. Here immunoSEQ multiplex PCR was the method, and the copy in TCRdb shows in-frame clones only, minus some. The table shows nearly 350,000 clones, with around nine tenths occurring only once. The CDR3 length is 16 residues. The V gene lost 0 bases and the J gene lost 1 base, with 13 bases spanning the gap. Germline V CDR1 and CDR2: SGDLS, YYNGEE. The receptor's source is a woman aged 18-29 years who had recovered from COVID-19. V and J are TRBV9 and TRBJ1-1, with D possibly TRBD1 on 6 matching bases. The specimen sequenced was peripheral blood. CDR3 residues: CASSVGVQGRNTEAFF. In DNA form, the CDR3 reads TGTGCCAGCAGCGTAGGGGTTCAGGGGAGGAACACTGAAGCTTTCTTT.